Listed below are T cell receptor beta chains from one sample, sequenced in a study of regulatory T cells in long-lasting Graves disease. TCRdb independently ran MiXCR on the multiplex PCR reads; one entry per CDR3 protein. Altogether 600,000 to 800,000 distinct CDR3 sequences are present, approximately 29% being singletons, with the ten largest covering about two fifths. The sample was peripheral blood mononuclear cells (PBMCs), taken when the disease was refractory, from a patient treated with antithyroid drugs. The receptors originated from a female donor with Graves disease. The CDR3 runs from the conserved cysteine through the conserved F or W. The D gene is left open where the match is weak. Size is stated for part of the rows, as once, few or many counts, or as a class when the clone is expanded.

>14|TRBV19|TRBJ2-2|few|.
CASKGHANTGELFF
TGTGCCAGTAAGGGGCACGCTAACACCGGGGAGCTGTTTTTT
>12|TRBV6-1|TRBJ1-1|.|.
CASTGPGAEAFF
TGTGCCAGCACTGGACCTGGGGCTGAAGCTTTCTTT
>13|TRBV29-1|TRBJ2-5|.|.
CSVTMGAPGTQYF
TGCAGCGTCACGATGGGGGCGCCGGGGACCCAGTACTTC
>14|TRBV6-1|TRBJ1-1|.|.
CASRQPLRNTEAFF
TGTGCCAGCAGACAGCCCCTGCGGAACACTGAAGCTTTCTTT
>12|TRBV2|TRBJ2-7|many|TRBD1
CASSWTGTEQYF
TGTGCCAGCAGTTGGACAGGAACCGAGCAGTACTTC
>15|TRBV28|TRBJ1-1|many|TRBD1
CASSLGQGTNTEAFF
TGCGCCAGCAGCTTGGGACAGGGAACGAACACTGAAGCTTTCTTT
>13|TRBV12-3/TRBV12-4|TRBJ1-1|many|.
CASSSPGFAEAFF
TGTGCCAGCAGTTCTCCAGGGTTCGCTGAAGCTTTCTTT
>13|TRBV5-1|TRBJ1-1|.|.
CASSRGPETEAFF
TGCGCCAGCAGCCGAGGACCGGAGACTGAAGCTTTCTTT
>14|TRBV6-1|TRBJ1-4|many|.
CATSTRAENEKLFF
TGTGCCACCTCCACCCGGGCGGAGAATGAAAAACTGTTTTTT
>14|TRBV6-1|TRBJ1-1|many|TRBD1
CASRDRGLNTEAFF
TGTGCCAGCAGGGACAGGGGGCTGAACACTGAAGCTTTCTTT
>12|TRBV29-1|TRBJ1-2|.|.
CSVGGQAFGYTF
TGCAGCGTGGGGGGACAAGCCTTTGGCTACACCTTC
>15|TRBV27|TRBJ1-5|.|.
CASSFAGPSPQPQHF
TGTGCCAGCAGTTTCGCGGGGCCCTCTCCGCAGCCCCAGCATTTT
>14|TRBV2|TRBJ2-1|.|TRBD1
CASSVRGTYNEQFF
TGTGCCAGCAGTGTCAGGGGGACCTACAATGAGCAGTTCTTC
>12|TRBV29-1|TRBJ2-5|few|.
CSEQGFGETQYF
TGCAGCGAACAGGGTTTCGGAGAGACCCAGTACTTC
>17|TRBV3-1|TRBJ2-5|.|.
CASSPSAAGRFQETQYF
TGTGCCAGCAGCCCCTCGGCGGCGGGGAGGTTCCAAGAGACCCAGTACTTC
>15|TRBV27|TRBJ2-7|few|TRBD1
CASSSNRDSEYEQYF
TGTGCCAGCAGCTCCAACCGGGACAGCGAGTACGAGCAGTACTTC
>13|TRBV5-5|TRBJ1-2|.|.
CASSLDRYSGYTF
TGTGCCAGCAGCCTGGACAGATACTCTGGCTACACCTTC
>14|TRBV20-1|TRBJ1-5|few|.
CSARQPYSNQPQHF
TGCAGTGCTAGGCAGCCCTATAGCAATCAGCCCCAGCATTTT
>14|TRBV6-2/TRBV6-3|TRBJ1-2|.|TRBD1
CASSRQQGTYGYTF
TGTGCCAGCAGCCGACAACAGGGGACTTATGGCTACACCTTC